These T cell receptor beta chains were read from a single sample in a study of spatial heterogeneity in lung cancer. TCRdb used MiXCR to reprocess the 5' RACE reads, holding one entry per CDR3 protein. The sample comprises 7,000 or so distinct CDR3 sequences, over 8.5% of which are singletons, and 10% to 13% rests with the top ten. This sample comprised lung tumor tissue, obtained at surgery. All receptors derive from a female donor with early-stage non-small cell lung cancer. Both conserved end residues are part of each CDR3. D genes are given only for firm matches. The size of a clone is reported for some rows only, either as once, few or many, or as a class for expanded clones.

DNA: TGCAGTGCTAGAGAAGCCGGGATCCAAGAGACCCAGTACTTC
CDR3: CSAREAGIQETQYF
V: TRBV20-1
size: few
J: TRBJ2-5
D: -

DNA: TGTGCCAGCAGTCCGAATCTAAATTCACCCCTCCACTTT
CDR3: CASSPNLNSPLHF
V: TRBV27
size: few
J: TRBJ1-6
D: -

DNA: TGTGCCAGCAGTCCCCGGGGCGGGAACTACGAGCAGTACTTC
CDR3: CASSPRGGNYEQYF
V: TRBV7-6
size: medium-sized
J: TRBJ2-7
D: -

DNA: TGTGCCAGCAGCTTAGATTGGGTTAACGAGCAGTTCTTC
CDR3: CASSLDWVNEQFF
V: TRBV11-2
size: -
J: TRBJ2-1
D: -

DNA: TGTGCCAGCAGCCCGTGGGGGGCGGGCACCGGGGAGCTGTTTTTT
CDR3: CASSPWGAGTGELFF
V: TRBV6-1
size: few
J: TRBJ2-2
D: -

DNA: TGTGCCAGCACCCCAACCAGGGGCCTCTCTGGAAACACCATATATTTT
CDR3: CASTPTRGLSGNTIYF
V: TRBV12-3/TRBV12-4
size: few
J: TRBJ1-3
D: -

DNA: TGTGCCAGCAGTGAAATAGAGGGGGTCAGCAATGAGCAGTTCTTC
CDR3: CASSEIEGVSNEQFF
V: TRBV25-1
size: medium-sized
J: TRBJ2-1
D: -

DNA: TGTGCCACCAGCAGAGATACGCAGGGGTCCTATGGCTACACCTTC
CDR3: CATSRDTQGSYGYTF
V: TRBV15
size: -
J: TRBJ1-2
D: -

DNA: TGCGCCAGCAGCCGAGGCCCAGAGGAAAAACTGTTTTTT
CDR3: CASSRGPEEKLFF
V: TRBV4-1
size: large
J: TRBJ1-4
D: -

DNA: TGTGCCACTACTGGTGGGCAGGGGGCTTCACCCCTCCACTTT
CDR3: CATTGGQGASPLHF
V: TRBV6-1
size: medium-sized
J: TRBJ1-6
D: TRBD1

DNA: TGCGCCAGCAGCTCCGGCGGCTCGGTAGGAAACTATGGCTACACCTTC
CDR3: CASSSGGSVGNYGYTF
V: TRBV5-1
size: -
J: TRBJ1-2
D: -

DNA: TGTGCCAGCAGTTTACAGGGAAATAATCAGCCCCAGCATTTT
CDR3: CASSLQGNNQPQHF
V: TRBV28
size: medium-sized
J: TRBJ1-5
D: -

DNA: TGTGCCAGCAGGCGGACAGGGCGAAACATTCAGTACTTC
CDR3: CASRRTGRNIQYF
V: TRBV28
size: few
J: TRBJ2-4
D: TRBD1

DNA: TGCGCCAGCAGCCTAGGTTCCAAGGTGGGGAAAGAGACCCAGTACTTC
CDR3: CASSLGSKVGKETQYF
V: TRBV5-1
size: many
J: TRBJ2-5
D: -

DNA: TGCAGCGTGCAGGGGGCTCATGGCTACACCTTC
CDR3: CSVQGAHGYTF
V: TRBV29-1
size: medium-sized
J: TRBJ1-2
D: TRBD1

DNA: TGCGCCAGCAGCCAAGATGGGCGGGGGATGGTTGAAAAACTGTTTTTT
CDR3: CASSQDGRGMVEKLFF
V: TRBV4-1
size: medium-sized
J: TRBJ1-4
D: -

DNA: TGTGCCAGCAGGCCCCTGGACGGCTACGAGCAGTACTTC
CDR3: CASRPLDGYEQYF
V: TRBV2
size: -
J: TRBJ2-7
D: -

DNA: TGTGCCAGTAGTATAGGGACAGGCGATCAGCCCCAGCATTTT
CDR3: CASSIGTGDQPQHF
V: TRBV19
size: -
J: TRBJ1-5
D: TRBD1

DNA: TGTGCCAGCAGTGCACAGGGGGCGTTCGGTCAGCCCCAGCATTTT
CDR3: CASSAQGAFGQPQHF
V: TRBV6-1
size: few
J: TRBJ1-5
D: TRBD1

DNA: TGTGCCAGCAGCCGACTAGCGGGGGGGCCTGCAGATACGCAGTATTTT
CDR3: CASSRLAGGPADTQYF
V: TRBV5-4
size: many
J: TRBJ2-3
D: TRBD2

DNA: TGTGCCAGCAGTTTTGGACTGGAGAATGAGCAGTTCTTC
CDR3: CASSFGLENEQFF
V: TRBV6-5
size: -
J: TRBJ2-1
D: -

DNA: TGTGCCAGCAGTCACAGGAGGAATAATTCACCCCTCCACTTT
CDR3: CASSHRRNNSPLHF
V: TRBV11-2
size: medium-sized
J: TRBJ1-6
D: -

DNA: TGTGCCTGGAGTGCGCAGGTGTACAATGAGCAGTTCTTC
CDR3: CAWSAQVYNEQFF
V: TRBV30
size: medium-sized
J: TRBJ2-1
D: -

DNA: TGTGCCAGTGCCGGGGGGGCCCATGAGCAGTTCTTC
CDR3: CASAGGAHEQFF
V: TRBV9
size: medium-sized
J: TRBJ2-1
D: TRBD2

DNA: TGTGCCTGGAGTGTCGGGGGAGGGAACACTGAAGCTTTCTTT
CDR3: CAWSVGGGNTEAFF
V: TRBV30
size: many
J: TRBJ1-1
D: -

DNA: TGTGCCAGCAGCTTAGCGGCCCAACCGGGAGGAGAGCAGTACTTC
CDR3: CASSLAAQPGGEQYF
V: TRBV7-2
size: -
J: TRBJ2-7
D: TRBD2

DNA: TGTGCCAGCAGCCGCGGAGGGGGCGGAAACACCATATATTTT
CDR3: CASSRGGGGNTIYF
V: TRBV7-6
size: -
J: TRBJ1-3
D: TRBD1

DNA: TGTGCCACCGGAGGGACGGCTCCTTCACCCCTCCACTTT
CDR3: CATGGTAPSPLHF
V: TRBV28
size: medium-sized
J: TRBJ1-6
D: -